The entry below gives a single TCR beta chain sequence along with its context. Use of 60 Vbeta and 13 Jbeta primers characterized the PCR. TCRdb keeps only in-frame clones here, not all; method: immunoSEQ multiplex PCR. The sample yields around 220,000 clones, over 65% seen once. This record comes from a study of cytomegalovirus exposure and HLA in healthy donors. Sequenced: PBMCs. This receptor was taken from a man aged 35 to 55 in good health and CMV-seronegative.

The CDR3 DNA reads as TGTGCCAGCAGCCCAACTAGCGATCCCGGGGAGCTGTTTTTT. Its translation: CASSPTSDPGELFF. The chain carries TRBV9 and TRBJ2-2; 7 bases map to TRBD2. Unmatched junction bases numbered 6, after V lost 4 bases and J lost 6 bases. From germline, CDR1 is SGDLS and CDR2 YYNGEE. CDR3 length: 14 amino acids.